What follows describes a single T cell receptor (beta chain). These data belong to a study of blood T cell repertoires in COVID-19. Looking at the study overall: Some COVID-19 samples were acute and others convalescent; all came from the United States, Italy and Spain. T cells, B-cell-depleted T cells, or PBMCs supplied cDNA or gDNA.

In germline, CDR1 is SEHNR, CDR2 FQNEAQ (reference sequence). The CDR3 contains 14 residues. V was cut by 5 bases and J by 8 bases, with 18 bases left in between. Authors' processing steps: Reference gene primer amplification gave estimated nucleated cell counts. The repertoire was sequenced with immunoSEQ multiplex PCR; TCRdb's copy has only in-frame clones and lacks some. V, J and clone size derive from that table, while D and trimming were established from the DNA sequence. Among roughly 200,000 clones listed, 87% were seen once. This receptor was identified in a man aged 30 to 39 in a cohort exposed to, infected with or recovered from COVID-19 (not recorded which). The specimen was PBMCs or T cells enriched from blood (not recorded which). The chain uses TRBV7-9 and TRBJ1-2; D is uncertain. DNA for the CDR3: TGTGCCAGCAGCCCCTCCGGGATCCAGAAGGGCTACACCTTC. Amino acid sequence: CASSPSGIQKGYTF. Using reference TRBV7-9 and TRBJ1-2 for the parts outside the CDR3, the full variable domain is DTGVSQNPRHKITKRGQNVTFRCDPISEHNRLYWYRQTLGQGPEFLTYFQNEAQLEKSRLLSDRFSAERPKGSFSTLEIQRTEQGDSAMYLCASSPSGIQKGYTFGSGTRLTVV.